What follows are 21 T cell receptor beta chains derived from one specimen sequenced in a study of T-cell reconstitution after alpha-beta-depleted transplantation in children. The TCRbeta library was prepared with unique molecular identifiers. TCRdb passed the PCR reads through MiXCR, listing each CDR3 protein once. The sample has some 550,000 distinct CDR3 sequences, about a sixth seen once. The sequencing used PBMCs from the stem cell graft donor, collected from the stem cell graft. These receptor sequences come from a human donor who donated a stem cell graft to a child with acute lymphoblastic leukemia.

The chain is built from TRBV27 and TRBJ2-7; D might be TRBD1 (6 bases). The germline gives CDR1 MNHEY, CDR2 SMNVEV (reference sequence). Trimming pared 2 bases from V and 1 base from J, leaving 12 bases between. The CDR3 runs to 15 residues. The CDR3 nucleotides read TGTGCCAGCAGTTTAATTCGTCAGGGGTCCTACGAGCAGTACTTC. Encoded protein: CASSLIRQGSYEQYF.

This chain connects TRBV6-1 to TRBJ2-2; the D is unclear. This CDR3 is built from 16 residues. Germline CDR1 is MNHNS and CDR2 is SASEGT. The V and J ends lost 3 bases and 5 bases respectively, with 16 bases between them. The CDR3 sequence is CASSDGSLGLTGELFF. The CDR3 nucleotides are TGTGCCAGCAGTGACGGCTCGCTCGGGTTGACCGGGGAGCTGTTTTTT.

This clonotype was seen only a few times. The chain employs TRBV5-1 and TRBJ1-1; D is uncertain. Trimming shortened V by 5 bases and J by 0 bases, and 11 bases separated the two germline ends. The V gene's germline CDR1 is SGHRS and CDR2 YFSETQ. This CDR3 is built from 14 residues. CDR3 nucleotides: TGCGCCAGCAGTTTTCGGTTTTTGAACACTGAAGCTTTCTTT. Translated, it gives CASSFRFLNTEAFF.

The chain employs TRBV7-2 and TRBJ1-1; a weak D match, TRBD1 (5 bases). Trimming left V 2 bases short and J 3 bases short, with 16 bases between. The V gene's germline CDR1 is SGHTA and CDR2 FQGNSA. The CDR3 is made up of 16 amino acids. The CDR3 DNA follows: TGTGCCAGCAGCTTATCCTGGGGGACGGTAGACACTGAAGCTTTCTTT. It encodes CASSLSWGTVDTEAFF.

This clonotype was seen a few times. This chain's CDR3 is CASSPTVSGANVLTF. The DNA for the CDR3 is TGTGCCAGCTCACCAACCGTCTCTGGGGCCAACGTCCTGACTTTC. The chain combines TRBV18 with TRBJ2-6; D is undetermined. The V end was cut by 2 bases, the J end by 0 bases, with 5 bases between. CDR1 KGHSH and CDR2 LQKENI come from the germline V gene. The CDR3 covers 15 residues.

This clonotype was seen a handful of times. The chain is built from TRBV29-1 and TRBJ1-1, with D unresolved. V shed 6 bases and J shed 1 base, with 9 bases lying between them. CDR1 and CDR2 (germline): SQVTM, ANQGSEA. There are 12 residues in the CDR3. CDR3 nucleotides: TGCAGCGTGGTGACAACGAACACTGAAGCTTTCTTT. Residues: CSVVTTNTEAFF.

This clonotype was observed a few times. V gene TRBV29-1 combines with J gene TRBJ2-7; D is undetermined. The CDR3 spans 10 residues. Germline lookup yields CDR1 SQVTM and CDR2 ANQGSEA. The V end was cut by 5 bases, the J end by 5 bases, with 7 bases between. CDR3 DNA: TGCAGCGTTAAGGGCCACGAGCAGTACTTC. This gives the protein CSVKGHEQYF.

In this sample, this clonotype turned up a few times. This sequence joins TRBV5-1 and TRBJ1-2, with D possibly matching TRBD1 (5 bases). Germline-derived CDR1 and CDR2 are SGHRS and YFSETQ. Trimming cost V 6 bases and J 3 bases, with 15 bases left between them. The CDR3 totals 14 residues. The CDR3 loop is CASTTARGDYGYTF. The DNA for the CDR3 is TGCGCCAGCACCACGGCGCGGGGCGACTATGGCTACACCTTC.

CDR3 sequence (DNA): TGTGCCAGCAGCCAACTAAGGGCTGGGGCCAACGTCCTGACTTTC. Amino acid sequence: CASSQLRAGANVLTF. This chain connects TRBV4-2 to TRBJ2-6, with unresolved D. The V gene's germline CDR1 is LGHNA and CDR2 YNFKEQ. CDR3 size: 15 residues. Trimming removed 2 bases at V and 2 bases at J, with 7 bases between.

This clonotype was picked up many times. The chain employs TRBV20-1 and TRBJ2-2; 15 positions match TRBD2. This CDR3 is built from 15 residues. J was trimmed by 8 bases and V by 8 bases; bases with no gene match: 9. Germline V gene sequence: CDR1 DFQATT, CDR2 SNEGSKA (reference sequence). Written as DNA, the CDR3 is TGCAGTACGCCTCGGACTAGCGGGAGGGCAGGGGAGCTGTTTTTT. As protein: CSTPRTSGRAGELFF.

This clonotype was recorded a few times. The chain links TRBV5-6 to TRBJ1-5, with D perhaps matching TRBD1 (5 bases). The CDR3 consists of 13 residues. The V end lost 5 bases, the J end lost 7 bases, and 13 bases lay between the germline ends. CDR1 SGHDT and CDR2 YYEEEE come from the germline V gene. The CDR3 protein is CASRVGLGQPQHF. CDR3 DNA: TGTGCCAGCAGGGTGGGGCTGGGGCAGCCCCAGCATTTT.

The V and J genes are TRBV12-3 or TRBV12-4 and TRBJ1-6; D unresolved. V shed 3 bases and J shed 6 bases, with 9 bases lying between them. The CDR3 length is 14 residues. The CDR3, as DNA: TGTGCCAGCAGTTTTTCGGGCAGTAATTCACCCCTCCACTTT. Translated, it gives CASSFSGSNSPLHF.

This clonotype has a count of ten or more. The genes are TRBV7-2 and TRBJ2-3; no clear D. Germline V CDR1 and CDR2: SGHTA, FQGNSA. The CDR3 is 15 amino acids. V was cut by 2 bases and J by 4 bases, with 13 bases left in between. CDR3 DNA: TGTGCCAGCAGCTTATACGCACTTCCAGCAGATACGCAGTATTTT. Translation: CASSLYALPADTQYF. The full variable domain, with the rest looked up from reference TRBV7-2 and TRBJ2-3, is GAGVSQSPSNKVTEKGKDVELRCDPISGHTALYWYRQSLGQGLEFLIYFQGNSAPDKSGLPSDRFSAERTGGSVSTLTIQRTQQEDSAVYLCASSLYALPADTQYFGPGTRLTVL.

This clonotype was recorded many times. CDR3 in DNA: TGTGCCAGCAGTTTATCGGCTAGCGGAGATTACAATGAGCAGTTCTTC. Encoded protein: CASSLSASGDYNEQFF. The chain couples TRBV27 to TRBJ2-1; 7 positions agree with TRBD2. J gave up 4 bases and V 0 bases, and 6 bases lay outside the gene matches. Germline CDR1 and CDR2: MNHEY and SMNVEV (reference sequence). The CDR3 is made up of 16 amino acids.

The chain uses TRBV5-1 and TRBJ2-7; TRBD2 might be the D (6 bases). Trimming cost V 1 base and J 5 bases, with 13 bases left between them. The CDR3 totals 14 residues. CDR1 and CDR2 (germline): SGHRS, YFSETQ. CDR3 bases: TGCGCCAGCAGCTTGTCTAACCGGGGGAACGAGCAGTACTTC. It codes for CASSLSNRGNEQYF.

This sequence joins TRBV9 and TRBJ2-7, with 12 bases that match TRBD2. The CDR3 consists of 15 residues. J lost 3 bases, V lost 0 bases, and 1 base had no gene match. Germline V lookup: CDR1 SGDLS, CDR2 YYNGEE. The CDR3 loop is CASSVGTSGNYEQYF. CDR3 nucleotides: TGTGCCAGCAGCGTAGGGACTAGCGGGAACTACGAGCAGTACTTC.

Here the CDR3 reads CASSIGTSHTGELFF. CDR3 in DNA: TGCGCCAGCAGCATCGGGACTAGCCACACCGGGGAGCTGTTTTTT. The rearrangement uses TRBV5-1 and TRBJ2-2; 9 nucleotides line up with TRBD2. Germline V gives CDR1 SGHRS, CDR2 YFSETQ. This CDR3 is built from 15 residues. V gave up 4 bases and J gave up 3 bases; unmatched junction bases: 4. The variable domain in full, completed from reference TRBV5-1 and TRBJ2-2, reads KAGVTQTPRYLIKTRGQQVTLSCSPISGHRSVSWYQQTPGQGLQFLFEYFSETQRNKGNFPGRFSGRQFSNSRSEMNVSTLELGDSALYLCASSIGTSHTGELFFGEGSRLTVL.

This clonotype was picked up a small number of times. At one boundary the junction diverges from the germline segment, which might be a read error. The chain has TRBV7-8 and TRBJ2-7; 8 bases map to TRBD2. From germline, CDR1 is SGHVS and CDR2 FQNEAQ. The CDR3 is 13 amino acids. CDR3: CASSLGGTSKGNF. CDR3 coding DNA: TGTGCCAGCAGCTTAGGGGGGACTAGTAAGGGGAACTTC.

This clonotype was seen a few times. V is TRBV9 and J is TRBJ2-7; D gene ambiguous. V was cut by 1 base and J by 6 bases, with 8 bases left in between. The CDR3 totals 12 residues. Germline V gene sequence: CDR1 SGDLS, CDR2 YYNGEE. CDR3 DNA: TGTGCCAGCAGCGTACCGGGCGGCGAGCAGTACTTC. Its translation: CASSVPGGEQYF.

This clonotype was found a few times. The genes are TRBV10-2 and TRBJ2-5; D call uncertain. CDR3 length equals 14 residues. V lost 2 bases and J 2 bases, leaving 9 bases between the germline ends. Per germline, CDR1 WSHSY and CDR2 SAAADI. The CDR3 region is CASSEVASQETQYF. CDR3 sequence (DNA): TGCGCCAGCAGTGAGGTGGCCAGTCAAGAGACCCAGTACTTC.

The sample holds a few counts of this clonotype. The rearrangement joins TRBV9 to TRBJ1-6, with D possibly TRBD1 on 5 matching bases. The V and J ends lost 0 bases and 5 bases respectively, with 9 bases between them. In germline, CDR1 is SGDLS, CDR2 YYNGEE. The CDR3 contains 15 residues. This CDR3 is CASSVGGRNNSPLHF. CDR3 DNA sequence: TGTGCCAGCAGCGTAGGGGGACGCAATAATTCACCCCTCCACTTT.